The text below deals with one TCR beta chain. Its cognate antigen is unknown. These data come from a study of graft-versus-host responses after intestinal transplantation. The overall study: Following induction with anti-thymocyte globulin, all recipients were given tacrolimus and steroids for three to four years. Study findings and constraints: Levels of circulating GvH clones at their peak were associated with early post-transplant HvG declines. Across patients carrying graft-donor T cell macrochimerism, allografts held high graft-versus-host to host-versus-graft clonal ratios. GvH clones occurred in recipient marrow; some first appeared in ileum or blood.

Produced via immunoSEQ multiplex PCR; TCRdb's table is partial and in-frame only. The repertoire consists of 37,000 or so clones, with roughly nine tenths occurring once and the leading ten covering 2% to 2.5%. The V and J ends lost 1 base and 1 base respectively, with 11 bases between them. CDR3 length: 14 amino acids. The germline V gene has CDR1 SQVTM and CDR2 ANQGSEA. The sequence derives from a human patient who received an intestinal transplant, so some T cells may come from the graft donor. The source was PBMCs, collected 300 to 330 days after intestinal transplant. The chain employs TRBV29-1 and TRBJ2-7; no reliable D call. CDR3 DNA sequence: TGCAGCGTTGAAGGGGGTCCGGAATCCTACGAGCAGTACTTC. This codes for CSVEGGPESYEQYF.